Here is one T cell receptor (beta chain) with its context. What it binds is not known. This record comes from a study of graft-versus-host responses after intestinal transplantation. Whole-study findings and limits: The marrow of recipients harbored GvH clones, and ileum or blood showed some of them first.

There are 13 residues in the CDR3. Trimming pared 3 bases from V and 4 bases from J, leaving 10 bases between. From germline, CDR1 is SGHRS and CDR2 YFSETQ. Using immunoSEQ multiplex PCR, the repertoire was profiled, and TCRdb retains in-frame clones only, with some absent. Of some 14,000 clones listed, around 67% are singletons. Intraepithelial and lamina propria lymphocytes were freed from processed graft tissue. Specimen: ileum tissue, collected less than 700 days after intestinal transplantation. V usage is TRBV5-1 and J usage is TRBJ1-2; possibly TRBD1 for D (6 bases). The source is a human patient who received an intestinal transplant, so some T cells may come from the graft donor. CDR3 sequence (DNA): TGCGCCAGCAGCTCTGGCAGGGGCTATGGCTACACCTTC. This translates into CASSSGRGYGYTF.